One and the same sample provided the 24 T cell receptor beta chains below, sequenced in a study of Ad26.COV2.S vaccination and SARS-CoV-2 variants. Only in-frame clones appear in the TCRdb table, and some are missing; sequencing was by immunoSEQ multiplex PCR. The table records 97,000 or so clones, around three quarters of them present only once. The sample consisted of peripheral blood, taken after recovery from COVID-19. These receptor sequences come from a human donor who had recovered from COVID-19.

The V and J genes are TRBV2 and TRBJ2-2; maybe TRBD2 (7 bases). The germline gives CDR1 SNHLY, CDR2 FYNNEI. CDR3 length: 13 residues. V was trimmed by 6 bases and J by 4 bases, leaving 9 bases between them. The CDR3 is CASRGGGTGELFF. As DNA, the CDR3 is TGTGCCAGCAGGGGAGGGGGCACCGGGGAGCTGTTTTTT.

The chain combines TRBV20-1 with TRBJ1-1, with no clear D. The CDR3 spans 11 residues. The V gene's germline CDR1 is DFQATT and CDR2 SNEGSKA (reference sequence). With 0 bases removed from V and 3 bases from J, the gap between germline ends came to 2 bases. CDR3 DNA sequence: TGCAGTGCTAGAGAATACACTGAAGCTTTCTTT. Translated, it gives CSAREYTEAFF.

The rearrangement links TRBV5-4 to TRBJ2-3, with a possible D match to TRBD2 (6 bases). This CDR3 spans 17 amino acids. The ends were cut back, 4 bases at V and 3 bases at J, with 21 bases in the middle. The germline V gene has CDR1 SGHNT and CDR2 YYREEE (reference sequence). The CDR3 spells CASSRWGVQKVTDTQYF. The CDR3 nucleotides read TGTGCCAGCAGCCGATGGGGGGTCCAGAAGGTTACAGATACGCAGTATTTT.

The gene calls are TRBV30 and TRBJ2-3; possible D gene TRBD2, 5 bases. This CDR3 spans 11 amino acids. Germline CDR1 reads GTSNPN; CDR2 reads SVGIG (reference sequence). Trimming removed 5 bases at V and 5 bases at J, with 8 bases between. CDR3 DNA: TGTGCCTGGGGCGAGGGAGATACGCAGTATTTT. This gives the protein CAWGEGDTQYF.

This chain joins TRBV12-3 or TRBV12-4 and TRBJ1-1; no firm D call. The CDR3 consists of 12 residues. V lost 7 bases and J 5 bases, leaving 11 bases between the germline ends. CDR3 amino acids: CASTRGRTEAFF. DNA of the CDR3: TGTGCCAGCACCCGGGGTCGGACTGAAGCTTTCTTT.

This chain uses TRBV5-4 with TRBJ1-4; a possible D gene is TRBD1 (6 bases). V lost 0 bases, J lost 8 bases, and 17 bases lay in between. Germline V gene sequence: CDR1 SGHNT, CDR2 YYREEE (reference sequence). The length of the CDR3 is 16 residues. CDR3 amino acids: CASSLELSGGGEKLFF. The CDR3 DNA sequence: TGTGCCAGCAGCTTGGAATTAAGCGGGGGGGGCGAAAAACTGTTTTTT. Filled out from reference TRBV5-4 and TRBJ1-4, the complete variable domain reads ETGVTQSPTHLIKTRGQQVTLRCSSQSGHNTVSWYQQALGQGPQFIFQYYREEENGRGNFPPRFSGLQFPNYSSELNVNALELDDSALYLCASSLELSGGGEKLFFGSGTQLSVL.

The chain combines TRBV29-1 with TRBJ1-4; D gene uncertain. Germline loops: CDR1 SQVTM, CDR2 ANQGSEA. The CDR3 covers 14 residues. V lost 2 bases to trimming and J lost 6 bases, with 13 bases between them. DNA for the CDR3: TGCAGCGTTGAACTCGGTGCAGGCGATGAAAAACTGTTTTTT. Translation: CSVELGAGDEKLFF. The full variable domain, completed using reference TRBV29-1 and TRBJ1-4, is SAVISQKPSRDICQRGTSLTIQCQVDSQVTMMFWYRQQPGQSLTLIATANQGSEATYESGFVIDKFPISRPNLTFSTLTVSNMSPEDSSIYLCSVELGAGDEKLFFGSGTQLSVL.

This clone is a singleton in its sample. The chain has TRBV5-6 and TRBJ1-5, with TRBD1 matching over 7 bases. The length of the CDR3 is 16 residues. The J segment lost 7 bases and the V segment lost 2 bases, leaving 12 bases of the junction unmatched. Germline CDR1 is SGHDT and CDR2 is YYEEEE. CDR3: CASSLRDRVSSQPQHF. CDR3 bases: TGTGCCAGCAGCTTACGAGACAGGGTGAGCTCCCAGCCCCAGCATTTT.

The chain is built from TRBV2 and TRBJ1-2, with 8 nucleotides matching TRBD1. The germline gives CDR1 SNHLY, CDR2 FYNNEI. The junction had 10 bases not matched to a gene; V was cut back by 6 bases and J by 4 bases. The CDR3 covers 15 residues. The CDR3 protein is CASRPGQGGSYGYTF. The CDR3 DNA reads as TGTGCCAGCAGACCCGGACAGGGAGGTTCCTATGGCTACACCTTC.

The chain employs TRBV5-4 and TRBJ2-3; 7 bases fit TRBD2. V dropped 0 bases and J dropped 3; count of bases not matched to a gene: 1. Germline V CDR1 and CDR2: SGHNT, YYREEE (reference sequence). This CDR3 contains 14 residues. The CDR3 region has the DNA TGTGCCAGCAGCTTGGGACTAGCAACAGATACGCAGTATTTT. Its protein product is CASSLGLATDTQYF. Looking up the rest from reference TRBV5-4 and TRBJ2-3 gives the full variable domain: ETGVTQSPTHLIKTRGQQVTLRCSSQSGHNTVSWYQQALGQGPQFIFQYYREEENGRGNFPPRFSGLQFPNYSSELNVNALELDDSALYLCASSLGLATDTQYFGPGTRLTVL.

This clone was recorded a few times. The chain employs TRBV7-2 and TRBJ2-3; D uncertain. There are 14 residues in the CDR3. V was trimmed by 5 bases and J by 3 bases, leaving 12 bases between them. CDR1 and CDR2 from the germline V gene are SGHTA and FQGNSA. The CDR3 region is CASSPLPLTDTQYF. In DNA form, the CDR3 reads TGTGCCAGCAGCCCCCTACCCCTAACAGATACGCAGTATTTT.

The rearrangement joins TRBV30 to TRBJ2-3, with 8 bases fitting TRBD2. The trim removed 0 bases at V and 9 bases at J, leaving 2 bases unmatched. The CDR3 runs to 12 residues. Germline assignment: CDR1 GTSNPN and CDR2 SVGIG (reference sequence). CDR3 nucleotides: TGTGCCTGGAGTGTTAGCGGGGAAACGCAGTATTTT. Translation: CAWSVSGETQYF.

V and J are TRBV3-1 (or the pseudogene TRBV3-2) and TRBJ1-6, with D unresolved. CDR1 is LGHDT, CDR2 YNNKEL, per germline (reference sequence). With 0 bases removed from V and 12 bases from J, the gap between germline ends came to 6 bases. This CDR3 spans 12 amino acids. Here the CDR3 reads CASSQEERPLHF. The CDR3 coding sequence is TGTGCCAGCAGCCAAGAAGAGCGACCCCTCCACTTT.

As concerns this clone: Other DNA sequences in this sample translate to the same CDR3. This chain's CDR3 is CASSLDSNQPQHF. The CDR3 DNA reads as TGTGCCAGCAGCTTGGATAGCAATCAGCCCCAGCATTTT. The chain links TRBV5-4 to TRBJ1-5; D is undetermined. The CDR3 sequence is 13 residues long. V was cut by 0 bases and J by 0 bases, with 1 base left in between. Germline V CDR1 and CDR2: SGHNT, YYREEE (reference sequence). The variable domain in full, with the rest retrieved from reference TRBV5-4 and TRBJ1-5, is ETGVTQSPTHLIKTRGQQVTLRCSSQSGHNTVSWYQQALGQGPQFIFQYYREEENGRGNFPPRFSGLQFPNYSSELNVNALELDDSALYLCASSLDSNQPQHFGDGTRLSIL.

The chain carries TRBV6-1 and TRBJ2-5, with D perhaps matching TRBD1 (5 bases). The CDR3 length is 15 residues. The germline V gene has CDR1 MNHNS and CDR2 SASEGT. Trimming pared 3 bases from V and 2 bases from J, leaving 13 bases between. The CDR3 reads CASSDPRQLQETQYF. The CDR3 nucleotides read TGTGCCAGCAGTGATCCTAGACAGCTTCAAGAGACCCAGTACTTC.

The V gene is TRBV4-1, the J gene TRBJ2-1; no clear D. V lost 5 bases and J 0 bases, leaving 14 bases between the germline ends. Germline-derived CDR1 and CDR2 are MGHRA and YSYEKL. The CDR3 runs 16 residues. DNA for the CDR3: TGCGCCAGCAGCAAATTTACAATTAGCTCCTACAATGAGCAGTTCTTC. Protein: CASSKFTISSYNEQFF.

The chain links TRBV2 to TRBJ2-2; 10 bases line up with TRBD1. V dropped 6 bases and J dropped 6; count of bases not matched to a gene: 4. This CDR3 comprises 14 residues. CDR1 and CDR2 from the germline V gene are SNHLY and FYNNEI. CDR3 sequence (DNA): TGTGCCAGCAGGAGACAGGGGGCCGCCGGGGAGCTGTTTTTT. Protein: CASRRQGAAGELFF.

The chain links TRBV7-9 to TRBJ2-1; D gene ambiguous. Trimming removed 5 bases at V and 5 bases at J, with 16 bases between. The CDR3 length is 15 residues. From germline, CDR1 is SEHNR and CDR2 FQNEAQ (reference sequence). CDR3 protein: CASSPPGVGHNEQFF. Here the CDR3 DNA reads TGTGCCAGCAGCCCACCGGGTGTCGGCCACAATGAGCAGTTCTTC. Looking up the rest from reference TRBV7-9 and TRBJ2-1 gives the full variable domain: DTGVSQNPRHKITKRGQNVTFRCDPISEHNRLYWYRQTLGQGPEFLTYFQNEAQLEKSRLLSDRFSAERPKGSFSTLEIQRTEQGDSAMYLCASSPPGVGHNEQFFGPGTRLTVL.

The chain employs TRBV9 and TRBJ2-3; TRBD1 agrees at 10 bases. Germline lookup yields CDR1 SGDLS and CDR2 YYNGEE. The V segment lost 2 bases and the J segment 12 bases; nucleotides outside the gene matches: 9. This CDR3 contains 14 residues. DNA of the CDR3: TGTGCCAGCAGCGTGGGATGGGGACAGGGGAACCAGTATTTT. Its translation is CASSVGWGQGNQYF.

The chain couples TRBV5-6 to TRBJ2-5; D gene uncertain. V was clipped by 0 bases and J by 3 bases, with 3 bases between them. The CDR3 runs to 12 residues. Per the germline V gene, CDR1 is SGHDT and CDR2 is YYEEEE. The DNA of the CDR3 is TGTGCCAGCAGCTTGGTGGAAGAGACCCAGTACTTC. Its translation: CASSLVEETQYF.

CDR3 residues: CASSLDRDPGGAFF. Written as DNA, the CDR3 is TGTGCCAGCAGCTTAGACCGGGACCCTGGAGGGGCTTTCTTT. V and J are TRBV7-2 and TRBJ1-1, with D maybe TRBD1 (5 bases). Germline CDR1 SGHTA, CDR2 FQGNSA. The CDR3 has 14 amino acids. V was clipped by 1 base and J by 11 bases, with 17 bases between them.

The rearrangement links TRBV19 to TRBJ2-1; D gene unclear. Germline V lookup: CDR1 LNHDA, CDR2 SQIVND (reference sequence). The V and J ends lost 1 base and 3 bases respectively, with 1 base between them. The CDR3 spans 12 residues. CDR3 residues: CASSIGYNEQFF. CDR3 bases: TGTGCCAGTAGTATAGGCTACAATGAGCAGTTCTTC.

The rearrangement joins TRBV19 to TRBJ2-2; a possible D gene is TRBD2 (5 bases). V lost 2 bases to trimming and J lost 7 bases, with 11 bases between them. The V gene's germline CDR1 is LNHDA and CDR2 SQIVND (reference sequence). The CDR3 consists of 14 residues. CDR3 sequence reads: CASSIQGEGGELFF. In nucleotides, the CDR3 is TGTGCCAGTAGTATACAAGGAGAGGGCGGGGAGCTGTTTTTT.

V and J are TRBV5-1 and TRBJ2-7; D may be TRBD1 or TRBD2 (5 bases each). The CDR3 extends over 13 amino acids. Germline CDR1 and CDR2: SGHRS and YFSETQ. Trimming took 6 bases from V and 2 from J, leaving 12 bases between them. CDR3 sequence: CASKWDGAYEQYF. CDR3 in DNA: TGCGCCAGCAAGTGGGACGGGGCCTACGAGCAGTACTTC.